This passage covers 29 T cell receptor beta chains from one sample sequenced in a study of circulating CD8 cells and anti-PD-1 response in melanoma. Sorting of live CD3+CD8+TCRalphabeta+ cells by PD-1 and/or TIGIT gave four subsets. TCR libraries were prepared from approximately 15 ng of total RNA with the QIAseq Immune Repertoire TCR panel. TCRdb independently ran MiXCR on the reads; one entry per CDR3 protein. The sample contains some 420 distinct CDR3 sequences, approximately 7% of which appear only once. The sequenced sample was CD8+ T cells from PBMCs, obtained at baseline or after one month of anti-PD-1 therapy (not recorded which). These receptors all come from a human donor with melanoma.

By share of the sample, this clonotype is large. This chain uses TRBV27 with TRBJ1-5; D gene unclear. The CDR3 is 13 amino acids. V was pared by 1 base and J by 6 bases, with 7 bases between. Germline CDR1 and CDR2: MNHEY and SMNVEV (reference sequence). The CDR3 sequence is CASSLYFGQPQHF. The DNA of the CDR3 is TGTGCCAGCAGTTTATACTTTGGTCAGCCCCAGCATTTT.

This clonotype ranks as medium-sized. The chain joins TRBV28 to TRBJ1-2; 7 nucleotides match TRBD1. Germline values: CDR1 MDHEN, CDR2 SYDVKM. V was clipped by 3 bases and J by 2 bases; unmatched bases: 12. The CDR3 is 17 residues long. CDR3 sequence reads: CASSFPDRSLRNYGYTF. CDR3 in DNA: TGTGCCAGCAGTTTCCCGGACAGGTCTCTCCGAAACTATGGCTACACCTTC.

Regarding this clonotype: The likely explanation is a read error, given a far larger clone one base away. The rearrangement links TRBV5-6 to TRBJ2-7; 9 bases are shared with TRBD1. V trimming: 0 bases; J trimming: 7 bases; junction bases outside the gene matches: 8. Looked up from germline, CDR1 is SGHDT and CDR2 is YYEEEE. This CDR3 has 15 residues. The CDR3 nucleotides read TGTGCCAGCAGCTTGGGGGACAGGGCCTACAATGAGCAGTACTTC. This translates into CASSLGDRAYNEQYF.

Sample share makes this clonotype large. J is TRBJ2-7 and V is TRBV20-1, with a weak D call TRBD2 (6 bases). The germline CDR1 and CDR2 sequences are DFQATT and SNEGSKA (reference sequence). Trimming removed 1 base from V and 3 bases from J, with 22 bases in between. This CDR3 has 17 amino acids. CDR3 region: CSARGLDEGLGLYEQYF. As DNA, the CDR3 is TGCAGTGCTAGAGGCCTGGACGAGGGACTGGGCCTCTACGAGCAGTACTTC.

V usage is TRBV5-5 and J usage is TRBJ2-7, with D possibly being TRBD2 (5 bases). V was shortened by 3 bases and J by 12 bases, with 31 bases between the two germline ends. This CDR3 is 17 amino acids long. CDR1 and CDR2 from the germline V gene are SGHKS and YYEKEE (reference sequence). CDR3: CASSSIPGNLLSYKRYF. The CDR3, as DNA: TGTGCCAGCAGCTCGATTCCCGGGAACCTACTCTCCTACAAGCGGTACTTC.

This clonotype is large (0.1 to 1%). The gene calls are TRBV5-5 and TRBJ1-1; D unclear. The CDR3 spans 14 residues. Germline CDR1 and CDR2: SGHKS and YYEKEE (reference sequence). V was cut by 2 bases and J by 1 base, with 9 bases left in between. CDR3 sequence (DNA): TGTGCCAGCAGCTTCTCATGGCAGAACACTGAAGCTTTCTTT. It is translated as CASSFSWQNTEAFF. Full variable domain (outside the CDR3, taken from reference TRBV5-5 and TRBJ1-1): DAGVTQSPTHLIKTRGQQVTLRCSPISGHKSVSWYQQVLGQGPQFIFQYYEKEERGRGNFPDRFSARQFPNYSSELNVNALLLGDSALYLCASSFSWQNTEAFFGQGTRLTVV.

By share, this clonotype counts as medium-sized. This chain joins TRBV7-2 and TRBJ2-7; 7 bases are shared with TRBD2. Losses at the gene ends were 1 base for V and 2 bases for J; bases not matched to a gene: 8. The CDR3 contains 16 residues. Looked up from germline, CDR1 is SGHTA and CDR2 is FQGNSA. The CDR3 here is CASSLDPASGPYEQYF. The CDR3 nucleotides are TGTGCCAGCAGCTTAGACCCGGCTAGCGGCCCCTACGAGCAGTACTTC.

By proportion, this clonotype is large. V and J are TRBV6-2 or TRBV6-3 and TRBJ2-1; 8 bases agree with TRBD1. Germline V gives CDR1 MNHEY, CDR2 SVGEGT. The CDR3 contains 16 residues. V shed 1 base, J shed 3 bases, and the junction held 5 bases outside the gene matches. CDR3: CASSYFPGQVYNEQFF. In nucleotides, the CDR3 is TGTGCCAGCAGTTACTTTCCGGGACAGGTCTACAATGAGCAGTTCTTC.

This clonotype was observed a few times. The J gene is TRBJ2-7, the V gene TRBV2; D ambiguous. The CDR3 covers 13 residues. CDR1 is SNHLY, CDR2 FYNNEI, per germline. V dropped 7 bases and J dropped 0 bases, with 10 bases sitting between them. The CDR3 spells CASTIPDSYEQYF. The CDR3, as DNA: TGTGCCAGCACTATTCCAGACTCCTACGAGCAGTACTTC.

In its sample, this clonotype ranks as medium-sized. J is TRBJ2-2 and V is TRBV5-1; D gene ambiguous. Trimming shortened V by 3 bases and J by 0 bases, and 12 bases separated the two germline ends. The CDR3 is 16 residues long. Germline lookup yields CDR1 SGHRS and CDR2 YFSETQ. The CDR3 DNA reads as TGCGCCAGCAGCTGGGGATCCTACGCGAACACCGGGGAGCTGTTTTTT. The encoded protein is CASSWGSYANTGELFF.

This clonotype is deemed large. The CDR3, as DNA: TGTGCCAGCAGCTCAGAGGGACAGGCGGAGGATGAGCAGTTCTTC. The encoded protein is CASSSEGQAEDEQFF. J is TRBJ2-1 and V is TRBV9, with 8 nucleotides matching TRBD1. The germline V gene encodes CDR1 SGDLS and CDR2 YYNGEE. The V and J ends lost 4 bases and 8 bases, in that order; junction bases with no gene match: 11. This CDR3 is 15 amino acids long.

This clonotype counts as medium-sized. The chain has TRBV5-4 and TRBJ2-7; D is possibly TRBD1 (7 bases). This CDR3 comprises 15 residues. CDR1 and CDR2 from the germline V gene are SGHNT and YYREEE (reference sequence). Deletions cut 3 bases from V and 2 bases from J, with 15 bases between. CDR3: CASSSGPGGPYEQYF. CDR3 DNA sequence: TGTGCCAGCAGCTCTGGACCAGGGGGGCCCTACGAGCAGTACTTC.

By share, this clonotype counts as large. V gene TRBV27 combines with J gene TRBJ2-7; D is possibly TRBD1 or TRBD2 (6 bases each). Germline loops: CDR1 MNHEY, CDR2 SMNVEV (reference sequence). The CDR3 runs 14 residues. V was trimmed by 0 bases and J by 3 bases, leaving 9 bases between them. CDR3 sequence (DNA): TGTGCCAGCAGTTTATCGGAGGGGGTCTACGAGCAGTACTTC. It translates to CASSLSEGVYEQYF.

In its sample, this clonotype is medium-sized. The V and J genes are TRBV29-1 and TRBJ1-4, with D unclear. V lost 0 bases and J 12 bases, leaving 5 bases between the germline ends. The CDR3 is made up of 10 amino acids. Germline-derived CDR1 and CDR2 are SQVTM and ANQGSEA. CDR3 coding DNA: TGCAGCGTTGAAGACCCCCAACTGTTTTTT. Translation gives CSVEDPQLFF. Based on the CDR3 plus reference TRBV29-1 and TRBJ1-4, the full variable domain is SAVISQKPSRDICQRGTSLTIQCQVDSQVTMMFWYRQQPGQSLTLIATANQGSEATYESGFVIDKFPISRPNLTFSTLTVSNMSPEDSSIYLCSVEDPQLFFGSGTQLSVL.

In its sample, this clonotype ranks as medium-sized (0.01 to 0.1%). The CDR3 DNA reads TGTGCCAGCTCACCGCCGACAGCCATGAACACTGAAGCTTTCTTT. This sequence encodes CASSPPTAMNTEAFF. The chain carries TRBV18 and TRBJ1-1; D might be TRBD1 (5 bases). Per germline, CDR1 KGHSH and CDR2 LQKENI. Deletions cut 3 bases from V and 0 bases from J, with 11 bases between. This CDR3 has 15 residues.

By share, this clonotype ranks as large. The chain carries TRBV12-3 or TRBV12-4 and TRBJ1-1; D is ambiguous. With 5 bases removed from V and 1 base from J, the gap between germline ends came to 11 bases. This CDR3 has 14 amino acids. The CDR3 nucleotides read TGTGCCAGCAGTCCCAACGGGTGGAACACTGAAGCTTTCTTT. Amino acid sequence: CASSPNGWNTEAFF.

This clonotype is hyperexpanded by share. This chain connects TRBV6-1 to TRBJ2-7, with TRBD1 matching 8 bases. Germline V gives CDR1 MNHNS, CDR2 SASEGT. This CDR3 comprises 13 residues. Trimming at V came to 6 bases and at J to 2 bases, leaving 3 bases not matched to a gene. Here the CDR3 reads CASREQGAYEQYF. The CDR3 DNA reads TGTGCCAGCAGAGAACAGGGGGCCTACGAGCAGTACTTC.

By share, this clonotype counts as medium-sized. DNA of the CDR3: TGCAGTGCTAGAGGGGCTAGCGGGAGCGGTGAGCAGTTCTTC. It codes for CSARGASGSGEQFF. The rearrangement uses TRBV20-1 and TRBJ2-1; 10 bases are a match to TRBD2. This CDR3 contains 14 residues. Germline trimming cut 1 base from V and 9 bases from J; bases unmatched to any gene: 6. Per germline, CDR1 DFQATT and CDR2 SNEGSKA (reference sequence).

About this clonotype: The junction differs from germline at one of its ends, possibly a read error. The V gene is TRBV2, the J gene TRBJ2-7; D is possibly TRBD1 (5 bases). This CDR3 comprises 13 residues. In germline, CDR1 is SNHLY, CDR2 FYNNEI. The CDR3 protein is CASSERQGNEQYF. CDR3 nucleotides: TGCGCCAGCAGTGAACGGCAGGGTAACGAGCAGTACTTC.

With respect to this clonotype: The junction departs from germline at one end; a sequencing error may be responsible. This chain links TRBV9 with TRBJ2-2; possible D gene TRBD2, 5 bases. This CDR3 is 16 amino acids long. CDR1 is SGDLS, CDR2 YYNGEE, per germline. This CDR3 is CASSVSEILSTGELFF. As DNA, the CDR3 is TGTGCCAGCAGCGTTTCAGAGATTCTGAGCACCGGGGAGCTGTTCTTT.

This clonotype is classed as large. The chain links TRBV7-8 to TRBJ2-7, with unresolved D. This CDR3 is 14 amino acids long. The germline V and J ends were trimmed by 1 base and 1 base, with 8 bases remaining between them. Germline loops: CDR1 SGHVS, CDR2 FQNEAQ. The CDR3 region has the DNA TGTGCCAGCAGCTTAGAAACAGCATCCTACGAGCAGTACTTC. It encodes CASSLETASYEQYF.

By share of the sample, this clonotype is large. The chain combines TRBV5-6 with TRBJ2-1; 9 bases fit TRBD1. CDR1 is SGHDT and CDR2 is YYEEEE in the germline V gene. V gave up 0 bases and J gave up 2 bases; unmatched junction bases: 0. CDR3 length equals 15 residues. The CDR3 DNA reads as TGTGCCAGCAGCTTGGGGGACAGGGCCTACAATGAGCAGTTCTTC. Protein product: CASSLGDRAYNEQFF.

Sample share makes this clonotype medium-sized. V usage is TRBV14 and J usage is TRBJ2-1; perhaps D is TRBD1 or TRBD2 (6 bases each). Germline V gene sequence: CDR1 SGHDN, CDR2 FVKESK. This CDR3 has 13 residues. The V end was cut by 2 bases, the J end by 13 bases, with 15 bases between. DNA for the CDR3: TGTGCCAGCAGCCAAAGCCCCGGGGGCATCCAGTTCTTC. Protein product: CASSQSPGGIQFF.

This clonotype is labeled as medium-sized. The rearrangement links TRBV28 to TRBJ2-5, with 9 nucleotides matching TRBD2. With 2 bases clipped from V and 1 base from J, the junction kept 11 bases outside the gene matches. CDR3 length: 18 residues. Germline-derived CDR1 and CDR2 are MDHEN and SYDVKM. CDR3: CASSLTSGRTAFQETQYF. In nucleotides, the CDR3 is TGTGCCAGCAGTTTAACTAGCGGGCGGACCGCTTTCCAAGAGACCCAGTACTTC. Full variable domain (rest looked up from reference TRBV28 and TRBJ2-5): DVKVTQSSRYLVKRTGEKVFLECVQDMDHENMFWYRQDPGLGLRLIYFSYDVKMKEKGDIPEGYSVSREKKERFSLILESASTNQTSMYLCASSLTSGRTAFQETQYFGPGTRLLVL.

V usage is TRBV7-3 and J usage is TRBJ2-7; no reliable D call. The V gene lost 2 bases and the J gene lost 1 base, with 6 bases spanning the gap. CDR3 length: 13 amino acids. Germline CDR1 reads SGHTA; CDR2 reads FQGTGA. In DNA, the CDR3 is TGTGCCAGCAGCTTAGACCATTCCTACGAGCAGTACTTC. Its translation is CASSLDHSYEQYF.

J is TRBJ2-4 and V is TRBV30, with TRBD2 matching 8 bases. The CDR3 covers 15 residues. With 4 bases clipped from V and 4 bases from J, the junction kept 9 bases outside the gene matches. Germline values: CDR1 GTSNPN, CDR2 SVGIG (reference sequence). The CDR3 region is CAWKREASGKNIQYF. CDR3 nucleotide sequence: TGTGCCTGGAAACGAGAGGCTAGCGGGAAAAACATTCAGTACTTC.

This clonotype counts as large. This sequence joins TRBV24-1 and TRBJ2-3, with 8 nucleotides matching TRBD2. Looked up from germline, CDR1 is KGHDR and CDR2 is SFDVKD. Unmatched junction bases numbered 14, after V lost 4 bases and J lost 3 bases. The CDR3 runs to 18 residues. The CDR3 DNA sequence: TGTGCCACCAGTGAAACTAGCAATAGCGGGGCCTGGACAGATACGCAGTATTTT. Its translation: CATSETSNSGAWTDTQYF.

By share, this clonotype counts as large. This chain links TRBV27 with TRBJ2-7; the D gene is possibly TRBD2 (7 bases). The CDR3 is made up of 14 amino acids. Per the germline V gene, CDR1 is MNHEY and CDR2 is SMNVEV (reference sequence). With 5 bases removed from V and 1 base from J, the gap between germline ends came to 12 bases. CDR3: CASSEGGPSYEQYF. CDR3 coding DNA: TGTGCCAGCAGTGAGGGGGGGCCTTCCTACGAGCAGTACTTC.

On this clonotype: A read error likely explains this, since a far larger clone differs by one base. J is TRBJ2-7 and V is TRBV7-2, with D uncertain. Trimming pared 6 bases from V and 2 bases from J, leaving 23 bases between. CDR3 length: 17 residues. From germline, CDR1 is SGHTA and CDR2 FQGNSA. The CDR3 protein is CASSTPASQVITYEQYF. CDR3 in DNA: TGTGCCAGCAGTACCCCAGCGAGTCAGGTGATTACCTACGAGCAGTACTTC.